Included here is one T cell receptor (beta chain) sequence, with context. Its target is not known. This entry belongs to a study of OX40 agonist ivuxolimab in advanced cancers. About the study: Dosing consisted of intravenous ivuxolimab at 0.01 to 10 mg/kg every 2 weeks. The mean age was approximately 56 years, ranging from about 20 to 79, with 65% to 85% of participants male. Findings and caveats of the study: More expanded clones were found, on average, in CD8+ than in CD4+ T cells.

Clones were sequenced by immunoSEQ multiplex PCR, and TCRdb holds only the in-frame ones, with some missing. In the table there are about 60,000 clones, more than 85% of which are singletons. The length of the CDR3 is 14 residues. Trimming at V came to 2 bases and at J to 9 bases, leaving 7 bases not matched to a gene. From germline, CDR1 is SGHNT and CDR2 YENEEA. Anyone with autoimmune disease history or systemic immunosuppression was excluded. The sample consisted of CD4+ or CD8+ T cells sorted from blood, taken in a trial of the OX40 agonist ivuxolimab. The rearrangement links TRBV11-3 to TRBJ2-4; 7 nucleotides match TRBD2. This sequence originates from an adult with an advanced solid tumor such as melanoma, head and neck, liver or kidney cancer. Written as DNA, the CDR3 is TGTGCCAGCAGCTTATTAGGGGAGGGGAGCATTCAGTACTTC. It encodes CASSLLGEGSIQYF.